This entry features one TCR beta chain sequence. This clone was observed once. The specificity of this receptor is unknown. Per-base qualities were not stored, and no clone one base away is much larger. The data belong to a study of blood T cell repertoires in COVID-19 (dated by TCRdb to the early 2020s). In terms of the full investigation: Collaborator samples came from the United States, Italy and Spain and covered acute and convalescent phases of COVID-19. The samples were drawn from the first 160 participants of the ongoing ImmuneRACE study and from 950 to 1,500 subjects provided by 6 global collaborators. Sample metadata almost always included a de-identified subject ID, COVID-19 status, age in years and sex. The prospective study material was composed of cDNA or gDNA derived from T cells, B-cell-depleted T cells, or PBMCs. The dataset comprised deeply sampled blood TCRbeta repertoires from subjects exposed to, actively infected with, or recovered from COVID-19. HLA class I and class II types, where available, came from metadata supplied by the sample provider rather than from assay-based typing. The repertoires were released in a freely available public database meant as a resource for research on the immune response to SARS-CoV-2.

TCRbeta CDR3 regions were amplified from genomic DNA using the immunoSEQ Assay, a bias-controlled multiplex PCR. In the original analysis: Nucleated cell counts per sample were estimated from amplification of reference gene primers within the assay. Sequence reads were collapsed and filtered to measure the absolute abundance of every unique TCRbeta CDR3 rearrangement. For each sample, productive Simpson clonality was calculated as the square root of Simpson's diversity index over productive rearrangements. TCRdb took this table from immuneACCESS and kept in-frame rearrangements with V and J called. Such tables lack part of the clones; where checked against another copy, unresolved V genes explain under half of the gap, and the rest is unexplained. V and J calls and clone size are as listed in that table; D and trimming were resolved from the DNA. This sample has some 150,000 clones in its table, and less than 90% of those were observed once. The ten largest clones represent roughly 1.2% of the sample.

V was cut back by 4 bases and J by 3 bases, leaving a gap of 7 bases between them. Spanning cysteine to phenylalanine, the CDR3 consists of 12 amino acids. Only the CDR3 region is kept as DNA, spanning 36 bases read in frame from base 1. For CDR1 and CDR2, the germline V gene (reference sequence) lists GTSNPN and SVGIG. Beyond this particular receptor, the publication reports: The amount of clinical and demographic metadata varied by source and participant and was provided uncurated.

Participants in the prospective study were aged about 18 to 95 years, lived in 24 United States geographic areas, and enrolled through a virtual design. In the prospective study, cohorts were assigned on the basis of participant-reported clinical history obtained from a screening survey and a study questionnaire. Mobile phlebotomists in the prospective study collected whole blood, serum and a nasopharyngeal or oropharyngeal swab from every participant. Additional blood draws and questionnaires over an approximately 2-month period could optionally be provided by prospective study participants. Before DNA extraction, prospective study blood samples were shipped either frozen or at room temperature.

Sample: PBMCs or T cells enriched from blood (not recorded which). The chain couples TRBV30 to TRBJ1-3; TRBD1 is perhaps the D gene, given 5 matching bases. The clonotype originates from a human donor with acute COVID-19. The donor label of this sample is uncertain. The nucleotide sequence is given as TGTGCCTGGACCGGGGGTGGAAACACCATATATTTT. It specifies CAWTGGGNTIYF.